Following are 28 T cell receptor beta chains from one sample sequenced in a study of cytomegalovirus exposure and HLA in healthy donors. Use of 60 Vbeta and 13 Jbeta primers characterized the PCR. Method: immunoSEQ multiplex PCR; TCRdb's copy keeps in-frame clones and lacks some. In the table there are some 120,000 clones, roughly four fifths of which are singletons. Input material: PBMCs. The origin of the receptors is a man aged 25-45 years in good health and CMV-seronegative.

Here the CDR3 reads CSVASTTMEQPQHF. The CDR3 coding sequence is TGCAGCGTCGCCTCGACAACGATGGAACAGCCCCAGCATTTT. The chain couples TRBV29-1 to TRBJ1-5; D remains ambiguous. Trimming removed 6 bases from V and 7 bases from J, with 19 bases in between. The CDR3 runs to 14 residues. Germline loops: CDR1 SQVTM, CDR2 ANQGSEA.

The CDR3 spells CASSLVSGEEGPGELFF. In DNA, the CDR3 is TGTGCCAGCAGCTTAGTTAGCGGGGAGGAAGGGCCCGGGGAGCTGTTTTTT. This chain uses TRBV7-2 with TRBJ2-2; TRBD2 matches at 8 bases. The CDR3 sequence is 17 residues long. Trimming took 1 base from V and 6 from J; bases not matched to a gene: 10. The germline V gene has CDR1 SGHTA and CDR2 FQGNSA. The full variable domain, in which reference TRBV7-2 and TRBJ2-2 provide the parts outside the CDR3, is GAGVSQSPSNKVTEKGKDVELRCDPISGHTALYWYRQSLGQGLEFLIYFQGNSAPDKSGLPSDRFSAERTGGSVSTLTIQRTQQEDSAVYLCASSLVSGEEGPGELFFGEGSRLTVL.

The chain recombines TRBV6-5 with TRBJ2-7; the D gene is possibly TRBD2 (5 bases). From germline, CDR1 is MNHEY and CDR2 SVGAGI. V lost 0 bases, J lost 4 bases, and 13 bases lay in between. The CDR3 is made up of 15 amino acids. The CDR3 sequence is CASSYSSGRDYEQYF. The DNA of the CDR3 is TGTGCCAGCAGTTACTCATCGGGAAGGGATTACGAGCAGTACTTC.

The chain employs TRBV5-1 and TRBJ2-5, with a tentative D call TRBD2 (5 bases). Trimming removed 2 bases at V and 1 base at J, with 9 bases between. This CDR3 is 14 amino acids long. Germline lookup yields CDR1 SGHRS and CDR2 YFSETQ. DNA for the CDR3: TGCGCCAGCAGCTTTGAGCGGCCCCAAGAGACCCAGTACTTC. Translating it yields CASSFERPQETQYF.

The chain employs TRBV13 and TRBJ1-6, with D possibly matching TRBD1 (6 bases). CDR3 length: 17 residues. Germline values: CDR1 PRHDT, CDR2 FYEKMQ (reference sequence). The V and J ends lost 5 bases and 7 bases respectively, with 21 bases between them. In DNA form, the CDR3 reads TGTGCCAGCAGCAAACGCCGACAGGAATCTAGGAATTCACCCCTCCACTTT. Its translation is CASSKRRQESRNSPLHF.

V gene TRBV6-5 combines with J gene TRBJ1-5; a weak D match, TRBD1 (5 bases). The CDR3 consists of 15 residues. V was clipped by 0 bases and J by 6 bases, with 12 bases between them. Per germline, CDR1 MNHEY and CDR2 SVGAGI. The DNA for the CDR3 is TGTGCCAGCAGTTACTCTGGTAGGGGTGGTCAGCCCCAGCATTTT. Protein product: CASSYSGRGGQPQHF.

The genes are TRBV18 and TRBJ1-3; TRBD1 is a possible D gene (5 bases). The CDR3 loop spans 17 amino acids. Germline assignment: CDR1 KGHSH and CDR2 LQKENI. The ends were cut back, 3 bases at V and 1 base at J, with 16 bases in the middle. The CDR3 DNA reads as TGTGCCAGCTCACCTACAAGCGCGGGGGGGTCTGGAAACACCATATATTTT. Encoded protein: CASSPTSAGGSGNTIYF.

The V and J genes are TRBV27 and TRBJ2-7, with a weak D call TRBD2 (6 bases). This CDR3 comprises 13 residues. Trimming stripped 7 bases from V and 6 bases from J, with 16 bases between. CDR1 is MNHEY, CDR2 SMNVEV, per germline (reference sequence). The CDR3 sequence: CASTRTGASEQYF. The CDR3 DNA reads TGTGCCAGCACAAGGACGGGAGCTTCCGAGCAGTACTTC.

In its sample, this clone was seen once. This sequence joins TRBV12-1 and TRBJ1-1; the table's TRBD1 call for D was not verified on the DNA. TRBV12-1 is a pseudogene. The CDR3 loop spans 14 amino acids. The CDR3 sequence is CASSPDRTRGEAFF. The CDR3 DNA sequence: TGTGCCAGCAGCCCTGACAGAACTCGAGGTGAAGCTTTCTTT.

V is TRBV2 and J is TRBJ2-7; TRBD1 aligns across 8 bases. CDR3 size: 14 residues. Germline CDR1 SNHLY, CDR2 FYNNEI. Unmatched junction bases numbered 6, after V lost 6 bases and J lost 2 bases. In nucleotides, the CDR3 is TGTGCCAGCAGAAACCACAGGGGGGCCTACGAGCAGTACTTC. This codes for CASRNHRGAYEQYF.

This clone has a single count. The chain is built from TRBV5-4 and TRBJ2-1; 10 nucleotides agree with TRBD2. The V gene end was trimmed by 4 bases and the J gene end by 5 bases; junction bases not matched to a gene: 12. This CDR3 comprises 17 residues. The germline gives CDR1 SGHNT, CDR2 YYREEE (reference sequence). CDR3 nucleotide sequence: TGTGCCAGCAGCACTAGGACGGCTAGCGGGAGCAACAATGAGCAGTTCTTC. This codes for CASSTRTASGSNNEQFF.

The J gene is TRBJ1-5, the V gene TRBV10-3; 10 bases are shared with TRBD1. The V gene end was trimmed by 6 bases and the J gene end by 5 bases; junction bases not matched to a gene: 1. The CDR3 extends over 13 amino acids. The germline V gene encodes CDR1 ENHRY and CDR2 SYGVKD. CDR3 protein: CAIRGQGDQPQHF. CDR3 DNA sequence: TGTGCCATCAGAGGACAGGGGGATCAGCCCCAGCATTTT.

This chain links TRBV27 with TRBJ2-1, with D possibly TRBD2 on 6 matching bases. Germline assignment: CDR1 MNHEY and CDR2 SMNVEV (reference sequence). V was trimmed by 5 bases and J by 7 bases, leaving 18 bases between them. The CDR3 loop spans 15 amino acids. The CDR3 DNA reads as TGTGCCAGCAGTGGGCAAGCGGGCACGGAGAATGAGCAGTTCTTC. Translation gives CASSGQAGTENEQFF.

This chain links TRBV2 with TRBJ1-2, with D possibly matching TRBD1 (5 bases). Looked up from germline, CDR1 is SNHLY and CDR2 is FYNNEI. This CDR3 is 15 amino acids long. V shed 4 bases and J shed 0 bases, with 12 bases lying between them. The CDR3 DNA reads as TGTGCCAGCAGTGTGGGGCGGAACACTAACTATGGCTACACCTTC. Translated: CASSVGRNTNYGYTF.

The gene calls are TRBV19 and TRBJ1-5, with D possibly TRBD1 on 5 matching bases. The germline gives CDR1 LNHDA, CDR2 SQIVND (reference sequence). Trimming stripped 5 bases from V and 7 bases from J, with 12 bases between. This CDR3 is built from 13 residues. The CDR3, as DNA: TGTGCCAGTAGTCTGGGGGGAGTACAGCCCCAGCATTTT. Translating it yields CASSLGGVQPQHF.

This clone was detected only once. V and J are TRBV28 and TRBJ1-1; a weak D match, TRBD1 (5 bases). Germline assignment: CDR1 MDHEN and CDR2 SYDVKM. The CDR3 runs to 15 residues. Trimming removed 6 bases from V and 4 bases from J, with 18 bases in between. The CDR3 reads CASSVGGGLGTEAFF. The CDR3 nucleotides read TGTGCCAGCAGCGTAGGCGGGGGGTTGGGCACTGAAGCTTTCTTT.

The chain employs TRBV9 and TRBJ1-1; unclear D gene. This CDR3 region has 15 residues. The V end was cut by 0 bases, the J end by 0 bases, with 9 bases between. CDR1 is SGDLS, CDR2 YYNGEE, per germline. This CDR3 reads CASSVGMTLNTEAFF. CDR3 in DNA: TGTGCCAGCAGCGTAGGAATGACTTTGAACACTGAAGCTTTCTTT.

The rearrangement joins TRBV18 to TRBJ2-3, with 11 bases that match TRBD2. This CDR3 has 15 amino acids. Germline CDR1 is KGHSH and CDR2 is LQKENI. V gave up 6 bases and J gave up 8 bases; unmatched junction bases: 10. This CDR3 is CASSAGTSGISTQYF. The DNA of the CDR3 is TGTGCCAGCTCCGCCGGGACTAGCGGCATTTCTACGCAGTATTTT. The whole variable domain, remainder taken from reference TRBV18 and TRBJ2-3, is NAGVMQNPRHLVRRRGQEARLRCSPMKGHSHVYWYRQLPEEGLKFMVYLQKENIIDESGMPKERFSAEFPKEGPSILRIQQVVRGDSAAYFCASSAGTSGISTQYFGPGTRLTVL.

This sequence joins TRBV29-1 and TRBJ2-7, with D possibly TRBD1 on 6 matching bases. Per the germline V gene, CDR1 is SQVTM and CDR2 is ANQGSEA. The V gene lost 3 bases and the J gene lost 4 bases, with 13 bases spanning the gap. CDR3 length equals 13 residues. The DNA of the CDR3 is TGCAGCGTTGAGGCTCAGGGGTCTTACGAGCAGTACTTC. Translation: CSVEAQGSYEQYF.

The rearrangement joins TRBV28 to TRBJ2-2; maybe TRBD2 (5 bases). The CDR3 has 13 amino acids. V was clipped by 8 bases and J by 6 bases, with 13 bases between them. Germline V gene data show CDR1 as MDHEN and CDR2 as SYDVKM. The CDR3 loop is CASFPGRAGELFF. CDR3 nucleotide sequence: TGTGCCAGCTTCCCGGGAAGGGCCGGGGAGCTGTTTTTT.

This clone was observed a single time. The chain combines TRBV19 with TRBJ2-3, with D tentatively TRBD1 (8 bases). Per germline, CDR1 LNHDA and CDR2 SQIVND (reference sequence). Trimming pared 9 bases from V and 2 bases from J, leaving 15 bases between. This CDR3 is built from 14 residues. The CDR3 spells CASQRDRPTDTQYF. The CDR3 DNA sequence: TGTGCCAGCCAGCGGGACAGGCCCACAGATACGCAGTATTTT.

The chain uses TRBV4-2 and TRBJ1-1; D ambiguous. Germline lookup yields CDR1 LGHNA and CDR2 YNFKEQ. With 0 bases removed from V and 3 bases from J, the gap between germline ends came to 5 bases. The CDR3 runs 13 residues. CDR3 bases: TGTGCCAGCAGCCAAGACCCAGACACTGAAGCTTTCTTT. It encodes CASSQDPDTEAFF.

The chain joins TRBV30 to TRBJ2-5; D is perhaps TRBD2 (6 bases). The CDR3 totals 14 residues. Looked up from germline, CDR1 is GTSNPN and CDR2 is SVGIG (reference sequence). V lost 2 bases, J lost 3 bases, and 13 bases lay in between. The CDR3 spells CAWSRREVEETQYF. The CDR3 nucleotides are TGTGCCTGGAGTAGGAGGGAGGTGGAAGAGACCCAGTACTTC.

The chain combines TRBV5-1 with TRBJ2-3; possible D gene TRBD2, 6 bases. Germline CDR1 and CDR2: SGHRS and YFSETQ. CDR3 length equals 17 residues. Between the trimmed V and J ends, which lost 4 bases and 2 bases, there was a span of 20 bases. CDR3 nucleotide sequence: TGCGCCAGCAGCAGGGAGCAGGCTAGCGTAAACACAGATACGCAGTATTTT. Protein product: CASSREQASVNTDTQYF.

The chain's CDR3 is CASTLQGSTEAFF. CDR3 coding DNA: TGTGCCAGCACCCTCCAGGGGTCCACTGAAGCTTTCTTT. The chain recombines TRBV27 with TRBJ1-1; perhaps TRBD1 as D (6 bases). Germline CDR1 is MNHEY and CDR2 is SMNVEV (reference sequence). CDR3 length: 13 amino acids. The V and J ends lost 7 bases and 4 bases respectively, with 13 bases between them.

This chain connects TRBV10-3 to TRBJ2-3, with 9 bases matching TRBD1. Trimming at V came to 10 bases and at J to 1 base, leaving 12 bases not matched to a gene. The CDR3 sequence is 16 residues long. The germline V gene encodes CDR1 ENHRY and CDR2 SYGVKD. CDR3: CATRDRATSRTDTQYF. The CDR3 region has the DNA TGTGCCACCAGGGACAGGGCTACTTCTCGCACAGATACGCAGTATTTT.

The chain links TRBV4-2 to TRBJ2-7; tentative D call: TRBD1 (5 bases). Germline V lookup: CDR1 LGHNA, CDR2 YNFKEQ. The CDR3 covers 14 residues. V was shortened by 5 bases and J by 2 bases, with 13 bases between the two germline ends. The CDR3 protein is CASSAQAGPYEQYF. Here the CDR3 DNA reads TGTGCCAGCAGCGCACAGGCTGGGCCCTACGAGCAGTACTTC.

The chain joins TRBV6-1 to TRBJ1-1, with D hard to call. V gave up 6 bases and J gave up 10 bases, with 12 bases separating them. This CDR3 spans 11 amino acids. Germline CDR1 is MNHNS and CDR2 is SASEGT. CDR3 DNA: TGTGCCAGCAGCGAACTCGGGATAGCTTTCTTT. This encodes CASSELGIAFF.